Given below is one T cell receptor beta chain in context. Germline CDR1 reads MNHNS; CDR2 reads SASEGT. Trimming at V came to 2 bases and at J to 2 bases, leaving 5 bases not matched to a gene. The CDR3 runs 15 residues. The sample comes from a study of T cell changes during pregnancy in multiple sclerosis. The method was immunoSEQ multiplex PCR; TCRdb's version includes in-frame clones alone and lacks a portion of them. The sample holds about 36,000 clones; about nine tenths are singletons and the top ten take about 0.45%. The source of this sequence is a female donor in good health, enrolled as a control in a pregnancy study. This rearrangement joins TRBV6-1 to TRBJ2-7, with 8 bases that match TRBD1. Here the sequenced sample was CD4+ T cells from peripheral blood mononuclear cells, taken in the second trimester of pregnancy. CDR3 residues: CASSEKGQAAYEQYF. CDR3 DNA: TGTGCCAGCAGTGAAAAGGGACAGGCGGCCTACGAGCAGTACTTC.